This T cell receptor (beta chain) was observed in a study of cytomegalovirus exposure and HLA in healthy donors. The study's findings and limits: It was likely that a cluster of highly shared sequence variants was a sequencing artifact. In vitro confirmation showed three CMV-associated chains to be CMV antigen specific.

PCR amplification relied on 60 Vbeta primers (plus 13 Jbeta primers). In the original analysis: Unique TCR beta chains numbered approximately 80 million in a later analysis, with 10 million to 14 million shared. TCRdb's table, derived via immunoSEQ multiplex PCR, lists solely in-frame clones and lacks some. V and J calls and clone size are those listed in that table; D and trimming were worked out from the DNA. This sample has about 150,000 clones, with 79% found just once. Worth noting for this clone: What it binds is unknown.

The CDR3 has 13 amino acids. Germline loops: CDR1 MNHNS, CDR2 SASEGT. V was cut by 6 bases and J by 4 bases, with 12 bases left in between. This TCR was sampled from a man aged 25 to 40 in good health and CMV-seropositive. The chain uses TRBV6-1 and TRBJ1-1; D ambiguous. Sequencing was carried out using PBMCs. CDR3 amino acids: CASRGSWGTEAFF. Here the CDR3 DNA reads TGTGCCAGCAGGGGGAGTTGGGGCACTGAAGCTTTCTTT.